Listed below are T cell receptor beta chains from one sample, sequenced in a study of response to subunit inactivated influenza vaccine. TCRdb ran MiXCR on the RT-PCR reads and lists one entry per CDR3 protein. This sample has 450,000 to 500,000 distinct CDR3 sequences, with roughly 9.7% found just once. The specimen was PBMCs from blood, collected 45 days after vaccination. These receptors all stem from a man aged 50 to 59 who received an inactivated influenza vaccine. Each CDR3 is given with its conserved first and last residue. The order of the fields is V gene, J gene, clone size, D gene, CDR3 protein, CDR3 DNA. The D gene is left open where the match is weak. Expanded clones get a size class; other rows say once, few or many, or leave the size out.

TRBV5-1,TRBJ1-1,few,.,CASSSTYDSKNTEAFF,TGCGCCAGCAGCTCCACCTATGACAGCAAGAACACTGAAGCTTTCTTT
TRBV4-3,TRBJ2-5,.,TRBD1,CASSQAPRQGRGETQYF,TGCGCCAGCAGCCAAGCCCCACGACAGGGTAGGGGAGAGACCCAGTACTTC
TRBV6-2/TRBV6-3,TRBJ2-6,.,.,CASSYSFWVSGANVLTF,TGTGCCAGCAGTTACTCGTTCTGGGTCTCTGGGGCCAACGTCCTGACTTTC
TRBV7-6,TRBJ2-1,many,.,CASSNGQYNEQFF,TGTGCCAGCAGTAATGGACAGTACAATGAGCAGTTCTTC
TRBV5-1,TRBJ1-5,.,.,CASSLAGGADQPQHF,TGCGCCAGCAGCTTGGCCGGGGGCGCGGATCAGCCCCAGCATTTT
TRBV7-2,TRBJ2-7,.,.,CASSSLPGATYEQYF,TGTGCCAGCAGCTCTCTCCCGGGCGCCACGTACGAGCAGTACTTC
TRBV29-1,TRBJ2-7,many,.,CSVETGYSYEQYF,TGCAGCGTTGAAACAGGTTACTCCTACGAGCAGTACTTC
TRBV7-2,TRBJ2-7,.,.,CASSSRDGGGKQYF,TGTGCCAGCAGCTCCCGGGACGGCGGCGGGAAGCAGTACTTC
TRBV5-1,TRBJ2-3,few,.,CASSLPRRDTQYF,TGCGCCAGCAGCTTGCCCCGGCGGGATACGCAGTATTTT
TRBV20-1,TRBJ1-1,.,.,CSARDLREWNTEAFF,TGCAGTGCTAGAGATCTAAGGGAGTGGAACACTGAAGCTTTCTTT
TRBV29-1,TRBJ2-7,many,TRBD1,CSATTGGSSAEQYF,TGCAGCGCAACTACAGGGGGCTCGTCTGCCGAGCAGTACTTC
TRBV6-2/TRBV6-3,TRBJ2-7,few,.,CASSFRQVSYEQYF,TGTGCCAGCAGTTTTCGACAGGTCTCCTACGAGCAGTACTTC
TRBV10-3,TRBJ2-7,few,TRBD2,CAISETSGTSGSGPYF,TGTGCCATCAGTGAGACCTCCGGGACTAGCGGGAGCGGTCCGTACTTC
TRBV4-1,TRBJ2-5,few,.,CASSPRERQETQYF,TGCGCCAGCAGCCCACGGGAGCGGCAAGAGACCCAGTACTTC
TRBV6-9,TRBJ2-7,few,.,CASSYSDWSSYEQYF,TGTGCCAGCAGTTATTCCGACTGGAGCTCCTACGAGCAGTACTTC
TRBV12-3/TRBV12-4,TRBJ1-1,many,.,CASSFGQLEAFF,TGTGCCAGCAGTTTCGGACAGCTTGAAGCTTTCTTT
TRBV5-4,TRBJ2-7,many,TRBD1,CASSRWTGNDPYEQYF,TGTGCCAGCAGCCGATGGACAGGAAATGATCCCTACGAGCAGTACTTC
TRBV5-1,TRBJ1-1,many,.,CASSLVQGSGTEAFF,TGCGCCAGCAGCTTGGTGCAGGGGTCGGGGACTGAAGCTTTCTTT
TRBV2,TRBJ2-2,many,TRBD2,CASKRTSANTGELFF,TGTGCCAGCAAAAGGACTAGCGCGAACACCGGGGAGCTGTTTTTT
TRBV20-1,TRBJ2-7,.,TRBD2,CSARPTSGSYEQYF,TGCAGTGCTAGACCGACTAGCGGCTCCTACGAGCAGTACTTC
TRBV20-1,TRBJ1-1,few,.,CSAVETNPEAFF,TGCAGTGCAGTGGAAACGAACCCTGAAGCTTTCTTT
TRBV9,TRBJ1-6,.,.,CASSAGSGSPLHF,TGTGCCAGCAGCGCCGGATCGGGTTCACCCCTCCACTTT
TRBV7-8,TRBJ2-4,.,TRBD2,CASGLAAKNIQYF,TGTGCCAGCGGACTAGCGGCCAAAAACATTCAGTACTTC
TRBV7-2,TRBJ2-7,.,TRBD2,CASSYRRLAGTYEQYF,TGTGCCAGCAGCTATCGGCGACTAGCGGGAACCTACGAGCAGTACTTC
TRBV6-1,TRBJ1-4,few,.,CASRTVNNEKLFF,TGTGCCAGTCGGACAGTGAATAATGAAAAACTGTTTTTT
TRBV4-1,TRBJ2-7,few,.,CASSQEDGPYEQYF,TGCGCCAGCAGCCAAGAGGACGGCCCCTACGAGCAGTACTTC
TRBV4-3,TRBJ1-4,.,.,CASSQSQGIYEKLFF,TGCGCCAGCAGCCAAAGTCAGGGGATATACGAAAAACTGTTTTTT
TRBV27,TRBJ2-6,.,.,CASSLSGPLGKGANVLTF,TGTGCCAGCAGTTTATCCGGGCCTCTGGGGAAGGGGGCCAACGTCCTGACTTTC
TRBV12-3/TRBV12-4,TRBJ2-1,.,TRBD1,CASRGTGDYNEQFF,TGTGCCAGCAGGGGGACAGGCGATTACAATGAGCAGTTCTTC
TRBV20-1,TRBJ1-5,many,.,CSASSGTVSNQPQHF,TGCAGTGCTTCCTCCGGGACGGTTAGCAATCAGCCCCAGCATTTT
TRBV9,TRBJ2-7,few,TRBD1,CASSATGGPYEQYF,TGTGCCAGCAGCGCGACAGGGGGTCCCTACGAGCAGTACTTC
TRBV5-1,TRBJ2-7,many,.,CASSLDARSYEQYF,TGCGCCAGCAGCTTGGACGCACGGTCCTACGAGCAGTACTTC
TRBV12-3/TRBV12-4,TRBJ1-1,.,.,CASSLGARSRTEAFF,TGTGCCAGCAGTTTAGGGGCCCGGTCTCGAACTGAAGCTTTCTTT